The 32 T cell receptor delta chains below were found in one sample sequenced in a study of Vδ1+ human thymocytes. The study, taken as a whole, reports: Highly polyclonal TRG and TRD repertoires with Gaussian CDR3 length distributions appeared in thymus.

Their antigen targets remain unknown. Sequences come from RNA converted to cDNA by reverse transcription. CDR3 amplicons came from multiplex PCR with pooled V-gene forward and constant-region reverse primers. TCRdb re-processed the multiplex PCR reads via CATT. The table records under 85,000 delta-chain clones, approximately 34% of them present only once. Sequences were obtained from Vdelta1+ gamma-delta thymocytes from the thymus. Subset: FACS-sorted CD3+ TCRalphabeta- TCRVdelta1+ TCRVdelta2- thymocytes. These receptors all stem from a boy under two years old who had congenital heart surgery.

Regarding this clone: Germline and junction disagree at one end, which may indicate a read error. This chain connects TRDV1 to TRDJ1, with 12 bases lining up with TRDD3. Germline V gene sequence: CDR1 TSWWSYY, CDR2 QGS. This CDR3 spans 19 amino acids. As DNA, the CDR3 is TGTGCTCTTGGGGAACTTCGGACTGGGGGATACTGGTACACCGATAGACTCATCTTT. Translated: CALGELRTGGYWYTDRLIF.

This clone was counted ten times or more. The chain links TRDV2 to TRDJ1; 10 bases match TRDD3. The trim removed 1 base at V and 4 bases at J, leaving 8 bases unmatched. Germline CDR1 GEAIGNYY, CDR2 EKD. The CDR3 sequence is 16 residues long. The CDR3 coding sequence is TGTGCCTGTGACACTTCTACTGGGGGATCAGGCGATAAACTCATCTTT. Protein sequence: CACDTSTGGSGDKLIF.

The chain is built from TRDV2 and TRDJ1, with TRDD3 identical over 9 bases. Germline V gene lookup returns CDR1 GEAIGNYY and CDR2 EKD. CDR3 length equals 15 residues. The ends lost 4 bases at V and 8 bases at J; junction bases unmatched: 13. CDR3 coding DNA: TGTGCCTGTGATAGAAACACGGTACTGGGGGAGAAACTCATCTTT. Amino acids: CACDRNTVLGEKLIF.

This clone is medium-sized by share. The identical CDR3 is also encoded by other nucleotide sequences in the sample. The gene calls are TRDV2 and TRDJ1; the match to TRDD3 covers 11 bases. Trimming at V came to 0 bases and at J to 1 base, leaving 6 bases not matched to a gene. This CDR3 spans 17 amino acids. Germline V lookup: CDR1 GEAIGNYY, CDR2 EKD. The CDR3 DNA reads as TGTGCCTGTGACACCTCTGGGGGATACCCAACCACCGATAAACTCATCTTT. Its translation is CACDTSGGYPTTDKLIF.

The chain employs TRDV1 and TRDJ1; 12 positions agree with TRDD3. The CDR3 is 24 residues long. Trimming took 1 base from V and 1 from J; bases not matched to a gene: 25. Germline values: CDR1 TSWWSYY, CDR2 QGS. Written as DNA, the CDR3 is TGTGCTCTTGGGGAACCCCTTGTAATTCCTACGGAGGCTGGGGGATACGGTTCCACCGATAAACTCATCTTT. Its protein product is CALGEPLVIPTEAGGYGSTDKLIF.

This sequence joins TRDV2 and TRDJ1; no reliable D call. The germline CDR1 and CDR2 sequences are GEAIGNYY and EKD. The V gene lost 7 bases and the J gene lost 3 bases, with 11 bases spanning the gap. This CDR3 region has 12 residues. CDR3 sequence: CAWDHAADKLIF. In nucleotides, the CDR3 is TGTGCCTGGGATCATGCGGCCGATAAACTCATCTTT.

In the case of this clone: At the DNA level, this CDR3 is encoded by other sequences in the same sample as well. This chain connects TRDV1 to TRDJ1, with D possibly matching TRDD3 (5 bases). Trimming shortened V by 0 bases and J by 6 bases, and 32 bases separated the two germline ends. The CDR3 spans 21 residues. Germline CDR1 and CDR2: TSWWSYY and QGS. CDR3 sequence (DNA): TGTGCTCTTGGGGAACTCACTACAAACCCACGTCGTAGGGGAGCGGTGAATAAACTCATCTTT. Residues: CALGELTTNPRRRGAVNKLIF.

J is TRDJ1 and V is TRDV2; 7 nucleotides line up with TRDD3. The CDR3 is 16 amino acids. V trimming: 3 bases; J trimming: 5 bases; junction bases outside the gene matches: 14. Germline values: CDR1 GEAIGNYY, CDR2 EKD. CDR3 sequence (DNA): TGTGCCTGTGACTCTTCGTGGTGGGGATATGGGGATAAACTCATCTTT. Amino acids: CACDSSWWGYGDKLIF.

This clone was recorded only once. This may be a read error, as it is one base from a much larger clone. This sequence joins TRDV2 and TRDJ1, with TRDD3 identical over 11 bases. The length of the CDR3 is 17 residues. V shed 5 bases and J 0 bases; nucleotides not matched to a gene: 10. Germline CDR1 reads GEAIGNYY; CDR2 reads EKD. CDR3 sequence: CACATIWGIPHTDKLIF. In nucleotides, the CDR3 is TGTGCCTGTGCCACTATCTGGGGGATACCGCACACCGATAAACTCATCTTT.

The V gene is TRDV1, the J gene TRDJ2; D gene ambiguous. The CDR3 has 18 residues. V was clipped by 5 bases and J by 4 bases, with 23 bases between them. Germline values: CDR1 TSWWSYY, CDR2 QGS. The CDR3 DNA follows: TGTGCTCTTGGGTGTACGGAACTTGGGACACAGAAGACAGCACAACTCTTCTTT. This translates into CALGCTELGTQKTAQLFF.

Turning to this clone: Sequence at one end of the junction differs from germline and may be a read error. The chain joins TRDV2 to TRDJ1, with D perhaps matching TRDD3 (6 bases). Germline loops: CDR1 GEAIGNYY, CDR2 EKD. This CDR3 has 20 amino acids. The CDR3 loop is CATPPPGVCRTHIYTYKLIF. The CDR3 DNA reads TGTGCCACGCCGCCGCCTGGGGTATGCAGGACACACATTTACACCTATAAACTCATCTTT.

In its sample, this clone was seen a few times. The genes are TRDV1 and TRDJ1; TRDD3 aligns across 8 bases. In germline, CDR1 is TSWWSYY, CDR2 QGS. V lost 0 bases, J lost 0 bases, and 15 bases stayed unmatched. This CDR3 is 20 amino acids long. The CDR3 DNA sequence: TGTGCTCTTGGGGAACTTCGTCCCCTAATGGGGGATTTGTACACCGATAAACTCATCTTT. Translating it yields CALGELRPLMGDLYTDKLIF.

The rearrangement links TRDV1 to TRDJ1; maybe TRDD2 (6 bases). CDR3 length equals 17 residues. V was pared by 4 bases and J by 4 bases, with 22 bases between. CDR1 and CDR2 from the germline V gene are TSWWSYY and QGS. CDR3 DNA: TGTGCTCTTGGGGCACTCCGCTCCTCCTACCACCGCGATAAACTCATCTTT. Its translation is CALGALRSSYHRDKLIF.

This clone was picked up a small number of times. The chain combines TRDV1 with TRDJ1, with 8 positions matching TRDD3. This CDR3 comprises 19 residues. J was trimmed by 0 bases and V by 1 base; bases with no gene match: 13. The germline CDR1 and CDR2 sequences are TSWWSYY and QGS. CDR3 DNA sequence: TGTGCTCTTGGGGAACCCTACCGCTCAGGGGATACTTACACCGATAAACTCATCTTT. It encodes CALGEPYRSGDTYTDKLIF.

This clone was seen only a few times. The chain employs TRDV1 and TRDJ1, with 7 nucleotides matching TRDD3. Germline CDR1 TSWWSYY, CDR2 QGS. The CDR3 sequence is 19 residues long. The ends lost 0 bases at V and 0 bases at J; junction bases unmatched: 13. The CDR3 protein is CALGELKTYWGDYTDKLIF. Here the CDR3 DNA reads TGTGCTCTTGGGGAACTCAAGACGTACTGGGGAGATTACACCGATAAACTCATCTTT.

V is TRDV1 and J is TRDJ1; 11 nucleotides agree with TRDD3. The CDR3 contains 24 residues. Germline lookup yields CDR1 TSWWSYY and CDR2 QGS. V lost 6 bases and J lost 0; bases outside the gene matches: 30. The CDR3 sequence is CALGTFLRPQNWGIKGRHTDKLIF. The CDR3, as DNA: TGTGCTCTTGGTACCTTCCTACGTCCCCAGAACTGGGGGATAAAGGGAAGACACACCGATAAACTCATCTTT.

Concerning this clone itself: Germline and junction disagree at one end, which may indicate a read error. The chain links TRDV1 to TRDJ1; 10 bases are shared with TRDD3. The germline V gene has CDR1 TSWWSYY and CDR2 QGS. The CDR3 loop spans 21 amino acids. CDR3 DNA sequence: TGTGCACTTGGGGAAGTTGTCACTGCCACTGGGGGATCCCCGTACACCGATAAACTCATCTTT. This sequence encodes CALGEVVTATGGSPYTDKLIF.

V usage is TRDV2 and J usage is TRDJ1; 8 bases line up with TRDD3. The CDR3 covers 21 residues. With V trimmed by 6 bases and J by 1 base, 27 bases remained unmatched. Germline V gene sequence: CDR1 GEAIGNYY, CDR2 EKD. CDR3 nucleotide sequence: TGTGCCTGTCCCCCCACCCGTACTGGGGGTCGACCCTCCCAGTTCACCGATAAACTCATCTTT. It encodes CACPPTRTGGRPSQFTDKLIF.

About this clone: Other DNA sequences from this sample encode an identical CDR3 as well. The chain has TRDV1 and TRDJ1; TRDD3 aligns across 9 bases. The germline V gene encodes CDR1 TSWWSYY and CDR2 QGS. Losses at the gene ends were 0 bases for V and 0 bases for J; bases not matched to a gene: 14. The CDR3 is 20 amino acids. Here the CDR3 reads CALGELSAGLGDLYTDKLIF. CDR3 nucleotides: TGTGCTCTTGGGGAACTCAGTGCTGGACTGGGGGACCTATACACCGATAAACTCATCTTT.

The chain has TRDV1 and TRDJ1; D call uncertain. This CDR3 has 21 residues. CDR1 TSWWSYY and CDR2 QGS come from the germline V gene. Trimming shortened V by 2 bases and J by 0 bases, and 28 bases separated the two germline ends. The chain's CDR3 is CALGETPPGGSRRTYTDKLIF. In DNA form, the CDR3 reads TGTGCTCTTGGGGAAACCCCACCCGGCGGGAGCCGCAGAACGTACACCGATAAACTCATCTTT.

On this clone itself: Additional DNA sequences in this sample encode the identical CDR3. This chain uses TRDV1 with TRDJ1; D gene uncertain. Germline V gene lookup returns CDR1 TSWWSYY and CDR2 QGS. V lost 4 bases to trimming and J lost 2 bases, with 8 bases between them. The CDR3 is 13 residues long. The CDR3: CALGGPYTDKLIF. The CDR3 DNA follows: TGTGCTCTTGGGGGGCCATATACCGATAAACTCATCTTT.

The rearrangement uses TRDV1 and TRDJ1, with 9 nucleotides matching TRDD2. Trimming cost V 2 bases and J 1 base; bases outside gene matches: 35. The CDR3 has 26 amino acids. Germline lookup yields CDR1 TSWWSYY and CDR2 QGS. Here the CDR3 reads CALGEKVRAPNPSYELLGRSTDKLIF. In DNA form, the CDR3 reads TGTGCTCTTGGGGAAAAGGTGCGGGCTCCGAACCCTTCCTACGAATTACTGGGTCGAAGCACCGATAAACTCATCTTT.

This clone was observed a few times. V and J are TRDV1 and TRDJ1, with 7 bases matching TRDD3. V lost 0 bases to trimming and J lost 4 bases; unmatched junction nucleotides: 5. In germline, CDR1 is TSWWSYY, CDR2 QGS. The CDR3 length is 15 residues. CDR3 nucleotides: TGTGCTCTTGGGGAACTGGGGGATGAGGGCGATAAACTCATCTTT. Encoded protein: CALGELGDEGDKLIF.

J is TRDJ1 and V is TRDV2, with 10 bases lining up with TRDD3. The trim removed 2 bases at V and 3 bases at J, leaving 29 bases unmatched. This CDR3 is built from 23 residues. The V gene's germline CDR1 is GEAIGNYY and CDR2 EKD. The CDR3 nucleotides read TGTGCCTGTGACATTCAGATTCTATGTACTGGGGGATTCCACCTGGGGCGAGCCGATAAACTCATCTTT. It yields the protein CACDIQILCTGGFHLGRADKLIF.

The chain is built from TRDV1 and TRDJ1; 13 bases line up with TRDD3. Germline V gene data show CDR1 as TSWWSYY and CDR2 as QGS. The V gene end was trimmed by 2 bases and the J gene end by 0 bases; junction bases not matched to a gene: 15. The CDR3 runs 21 residues. CDR3 loop: CALGEGSRRLGDTVYTDKLIF. The CDR3 DNA reads TGTGCTCTTGGGGAAGGATCGCGGAGACTGGGGGATACGGTGTACACCGATAAACTCATCTTT.

This clone was observed a few times. J is TRDJ1 and V is TRDV1, with 11 positions matching TRDD3. Germline CDR1 and CDR2: TSWWSYY and QGS. After removal of 4 bases from V and 3 bases from J, the junction contained 16 bases not matched to a gene. This CDR3 contains 19 residues. CDR3 in DNA: TGTGCTCTTGGGGCAGGATTAGGAGTGGGGGATACGTTTCCCGATAAACTCATCTTT. Encoded protein: CALGAGLGVGDTFPDKLIF.

V is TRDV1 and J is TRDJ1; D not certain. Trimming shortened V by 5 bases and J by 1 base, and 17 bases separated the two germline ends. CDR3 size: 16 residues. Germline lookup yields CDR1 TSWWSYY and CDR2 QGS. The CDR3 DNA is TGTGCTCTTGGGTCCCCCATGCCGGTCCCCACCGATAAACTCATCTTT. This translates into CALGSPMPVPTDKLIF.

The chain joins TRDV1 to TRDJ1, with 9 bases fitting TRDD3. V was pared by 0 bases and J by 0 bases, with 38 bases of the junction left unmatched. The length of the CDR3 is 28 residues. The V gene's germline CDR1 is TSWWSYY and CDR2 QGS. The CDR3 here is CALGELGGPEPLVAVLGEPQKYTDKLIF. Written as DNA, the CDR3 is TGTGCTCTTGGGGAACTTGGGGGCCCTGAGCCCCTTGTAGCGGTACTGGGGGAACCGCAAAAGTACACCGATAAACTCATCTTT.

There are a few counts of this clone. The chain uses TRDV2 and TRDJ2; 10 bases line up with TRDD3. The ends lost 0 bases at V and 3 bases at J; junction bases unmatched: 9. This CDR3 spans 18 amino acids. The V gene's germline CDR1 is GEAIGNYY and CDR2 EKD. CDR3 sequence reads: CACDTRETGGSLTAQLFF. CDR3 coding DNA: TGTGCCTGTGACACCCGGGAGACTGGGGGATCCCTGACAGCACAACTCTTCTTT.

This chain joins TRDV1 and TRDJ2, with D possibly TRDD3 on 6 matching bases. The V end was cut by 1 base, the J end by 8 bases, with 26 bases between. CDR3 length equals 19 residues. Germline CDR1 and CDR2: TSWWSYY and QGS. The chain's CDR3 is CALGERSVTILGSTAQLFF. The CDR3 DNA reads as TGTGCTCTTGGGGAACGGTCCGTTACTATACTGGGTTCTACGGCACAACTCTTCTTT.

This clone has just one count. This sample also contains other DNA sequences that code for the same CDR3. The rearrangement uses TRDV1 and TRDJ1, with TRDD3 matching over 11 bases. V was clipped by 3 bases and J by 2 bases; unmatched bases: 5. This CDR3 contains 16 residues. Per germline, CDR1 TSWWSYY and CDR2 QGS. DNA of the CDR3: TGTGCTCTTGGGGAGATCTTGGGGGATACGACCGATAAACTCATCTTT. Translating it yields CALGEILGDTTDKLIF.

This clone was recorded a few times. V gene TRDV1 combines with J gene TRDJ1, with a possible D match to TRDD2 (5 bases). This CDR3 has 19 amino acids. V was trimmed by 7 bases and J by 0 bases, leaving 27 bases between them. Per the germline V gene, CDR1 is TSWWSYY and CDR2 is QGS. The CDR3 spells CALATYAFDYEGHTDKLIF. CDR3 DNA sequence: TGTGCTCTTGCGACCTACGCCTTCGACTATGAGGGTCACACCGATAAACTCATCTTT.